This TCR beta chain was documented in a study of cytomegalovirus exposure and HLA in healthy donors. The PCR had 60 Vbeta and 13 Jbeta primers. TCRdb's copy holds only in-frame clones and misses some; the assay was immunoSEQ multiplex PCR. The table lists some 150,000 clones, 82% of them singletons. The germline V gene encodes CDR1 MGHRA and CDR2 YSYEKL. This CDR3 contains 15 residues. Sequencing was done on a sample of PBMCs. The source is a woman aged 45-65 years in good health and CMV-seropositive. This chain connects TRBV4-1 to TRBJ2-5, with D tentatively TRBD2 (6 bases). The better agreement between TRBJ2-7 and the DNA end casts doubt on the J call. CDR3 sequence reads: CASSQPGALSYEQYF. The CDR3 bases are TGCGCCAGCAGCCAACCGGGAGCCCTTAGCTACGAGCAGTACTTC.